This T cell receptor beta chain was retrieved from a study of shared clonotypes between healthy human individuals. On this clone itself: Its antigen is unidentified.

Libraries were prepared by immunoSEQ multiplex PCR; TCRdb keeps only in-frame clonotypes and omits some of them. The data contain about 2.1 million clones, 93% of them singletons. CD45RO-negative, CCR7-selected cells formed the naive CD8 fraction, which excluded terminally differentiated effector memory CD45RA+ cells. Everyone who donated was a Caucasian adult who lived in Nashville, Tennessee. Broader study findings: When naive CD4 clonotypes were compared across several donors, around 5% were shared. Sampling covered nothing but blood. Tissue TCR repertoires likely differ from those found in blood. Compared with clonotypes that all four donors shared, non-shared clonotypes had lower generation probabilities.

V lost 1 base and J lost 0, with 16 bases in between. Per the germline V gene, CDR1 is SGHTA and CDR2 is FQGNSA. CDR3 size: 18 residues. The TCR comes from a man aged 18 to 29 in good health. Some clones in this sample may be carry-over from other donors' samples. This chain links TRBV7-2 with TRBJ2-1; tentative D call: TRBD2 (6 bases). Sequenced input: naive CD8+ T cells from PBMCs. The CDR3 nucleotides are TGTGCCAGCAGCTTAGGGGCTTATATCGGGAGCTCCTACAATGAGCAGTTCTTC. The encoded protein is CASSLGAYIGSSYNEQFF.